A selection of T cell receptor beta chains follows, all from one sample in a study of PD-L1 blockade in urothelial cancer. Clones were sequenced by immunoSEQ multiplex PCR, and TCRdb holds only the in-frame ones, with some missing. The table records about 95,000 clones, nearly 90% of them present only once. Sample: PBMCs, taken around atezolizumab (anti-PD-L1) treatment. These receptors originate from a man in his 60s with urothelial cancer. Each CDR3 is given with its conserved first and last residue. The order of the fields is V gene, D gene, J gene, CDR3 protein. A D gene is named only where the DNA matches it firmly.

v_gene: TRBV2
d_gene: TRBD2
j_gene: TRBJ2-5
CDR3aa: CASSDGTSGRRETQYF

v_gene: TRBV19
d_gene: .
j_gene: TRBJ1-1
CDR3aa: CASSISPTEAFF

v_gene: TRBV6-4
d_gene: TRBD2
j_gene: TRBJ2-1
CDR3aa: CASTRTSGGNEQFF

v_gene: TRBV6-1
d_gene: .
j_gene: TRBJ2-1
CDR3aa: CASTAATSYNEQFF

v_gene: TRBV7-2
d_gene: .
j_gene: TRBJ2-3
CDR3aa: CASSPRAGDTQYF

v_gene: TRBV7-9
d_gene: TRBD1
j_gene: TRBJ2-2
CDR3aa: CASQPGQGSTGELFF

v_gene: TRBV19
d_gene: .
j_gene: TRBJ1-4
CDR3aa: CASQDSPNEKLFF

v_gene: TRBV14
d_gene: .
j_gene: TRBJ2-3
CDR3aa: CASSPHRNRGGDTQYF

v_gene: TRBV5-8
d_gene: TRBD2
j_gene: TRBJ2-3
CDR3aa: CASSLGLAGGITDTQYF

v_gene: TRBV10-1
d_gene: .
j_gene: TRBJ2-5
CDR3aa: CASGRGETQYF

v_gene: TRBV7-8
d_gene: .
j_gene: TRBJ2-1
CDR3aa: CASSLLGRSSYNEQFF

v_gene: TRBV19
d_gene: .
j_gene: TRBJ2-7
CDR3aa: CASSIRVLNEQYF

v_gene: TRBV27
d_gene: TRBD1
j_gene: TRBJ1-1
CDR3aa: CASSLYSPGTANTEAFF

v_gene: TRBV28
d_gene: .
j_gene: TRBJ1-5
CDR3aa: CASRGGRSNQPQHF

v_gene: TRBV5-4
d_gene: .
j_gene: TRBJ2-7
CDR3aa: CASSFQGYEQYF

v_gene: TRBV4-3
d_gene: TRBD1
j_gene: TRBJ1-4
CDR3aa: CASSRTHRGAGEKLFF

v_gene: TRBV6-1
d_gene: .
j_gene: TRBJ1-5
CDR3aa: CASTGHSNQPQHF

v_gene: TRBV10-3
d_gene: TRBD2
j_gene: TRBJ2-1
CDR3aa: CAISEVAGLSYNEQFF

v_gene: TRBV11-2
d_gene: .
j_gene: TRBJ2-7
CDR3aa: CASSLEAWDKAYEQYF

v_gene: TRBV19
d_gene: TRBD1
j_gene: TRBJ1-6
CDR3aa: CASSIAGQLNSPLHF

v_gene: TRBV29-1
d_gene: TRBD2
j_gene: TRBJ2-3
CDR3aa: CSVEVRGYTDTQYF

v_gene: TRBV19
d_gene: .
j_gene: TRBJ2-3
CDR3aa: CASSIGAADTQYF

v_gene: TRBV7-2
d_gene: TRBD2
j_gene: TRBJ2-1
CDR3aa: CASSLARAGGPYNEQFF

v_gene: TRBV5-1
d_gene: .
j_gene: TRBJ2-1
CDR3aa: CASSLETSSYNEQFF

v_gene: TRBV19
d_gene: TRBD1
j_gene: TRBJ1-2
CDR3aa: CASHPGQGIINYGYTF

v_gene: TRBV9
d_gene: .
j_gene: TRBJ2-3
CDR3aa: CASSVGGRGPSTDTQYF

v_gene: TRBV9
d_gene: .
j_gene: TRBJ2-1
CDR3aa: CASSVGAAAYNEQFF

v_gene: TRBV6-1
d_gene: .
j_gene: TRBJ2-3
CDR3aa: CASIKQGGGTQYF